This T cell receptor (beta chain) was sequenced in a study of T cells in Graves' hyperthyroidism and ophthalmopathy (dated by TCRdb to the late 2010s). Background for the entire study: Peripheral blood was collected at initial diagnosis, before any treatment. According to the paper, TCR Vbeta CDR3 sequencing was carried out on roughly 130 peripheral blood samples, which came from 40 to 45 ophthalmopathy, roughly 75 hyperthyroidism and roughly 17 progressor patients. After blood sampling, hyperthyroidism patients were treated with methimazole at a starting dose of 30 mg daily, and ophthalmopathy patients were treated with high-dose intravenous methylprednisolone. The 100 discovery patients were divided at random into training and test sets in a 7:3 ratio. An independent validation cohort of some 18 hyperthyroidism patients and approximately 15 patients who later progressed to ophthalmopathy tested prospective prediction of ophthalmopathy. Thyroid tissue and blood T-cell repertoires from about six Graves' hyperthyroidism patients were also compared in the study. TCR V-J signatures able to tell the groups apart were searched for in a discovery cohort of some 97 patients, of whom roughly 42 had Graves' ophthalmopathy and about 55 had stable Graves' hyperthyroidism. The research as a whole found: Ophthalmopathy was separated from stable hyperthyroidism by a 13 V-J signature model, with 87.88% sensitivity and 81% to 83% specificity obtained in cross-validation and 80%/75% obtained in testing. During validation, the model predicted progression to ophthalmopathy a median of roughly six months ahead of onset, with around 65% sensitivity and about 75% specificity. No statistical method was used to fix the sample size in advance, and group allocation was not hidden from the investigators. Most expanded thyroid clonotypes (frequency above 0.001) were also found in blood, which suggests that blood repertoires may mirror thyroid immune responses.

From the cysteine through the phenylalanine, the CDR3 covers 16 amino acids. Only the CDR3 portion is preserved as DNA: 48 bases, with reading frame beginning at the first base. The germline V gene provides CDR1 SGHRS and CDR2 YFSETQ. V has 1 base trimmed and J has 3 bases trimmed; junction bases matching no gene number 5. Amplification of TCR beta CDR3 regions was carried out from RNA transcripts. For the first round of RT-PCR on the TCR CDR3, the HTBI primer set was used together with the Qiagen OneStep RT-PCR kit. Libraries were constructed in a second round of multiplex PCR, after which size selection and purification were carried out. Paired-end sequencing of the libraries was performed with 100 bp reads on an Illumina HiSeq2000. Per the source publication's procedure: Raw data were processed with SOAPnuke, discarding reads with adapters, uncalled bases, mean Phred below 15, or no exact constant-primer or identifier match. High-quality paired reads were merged with COPE v1.2.5, and unique nucleotide sequences were defined as clonotypes. MiTCR v1.1 was used to align the clonotypes against IMGT TRBV, TRBD and TRBJ reference segments. The analysis was restricted to V-J combinations with a frequency above 0.0001, which together covered about 99% of the repertoires. The TCS score was defined as the ratio of F50 (clonal expansion) to E x V (chaos), calculated using BLOSUM62-based TCRdist between CDR3 peptides within each V-J. Welch's t-statistics and random forest reduced around 550 V-J features to roughly 13, which were used in a naive Bayes classifier (R e1071). In TCRdb, the public reads were trimmed at Q25 with fastp and aligned with MiXCR, with productive beta chains retained. Identical CDR3 proteins give one entry, which carries the most common genes and DNA. These V and J calls originate from TCRdb's pipeline instead of the authors' own analysis. This sample is represented by about 520,000 distinct CDR3 sequences; approximately 25% of them were singletons. The ten largest make up around 11% of the sample.

Ophthalmopathy patients had moderately to severely active disease, with a Clinical Activity Score of 3 or more, a NOSPECS grade of 4 or more, and a disease duration of less than 3 months. Exclusion was applied to patients with uncontrolled infections, other autoimmune diseases, pregnancy or lactation. Clinical symptoms, serum thyroxine and TRAb, thyroid ultrasound, and orbital computed tomography formed the basis for the diagnoses. PBMCs were separated from approximately 10 ml of fresh peripheral blood using Ficoll-Paque density gradient centrifugation. Total RNA was extracted with Trizol reagent, and quality was checked on an Agilent 2100 Bioanalyzer. This clonotype came up many times. There is no known antigen for this receptor. No much larger clone exists at a distance of one base, and base qualities are not known.

The sample was blood. The TCR originated in a woman aged 30 to 39 with Graves' ophthalmopathy. Recombination joined TRBV5-1 with TRBJ1-1, and TRBD1 aligns with 11 junction nucleotides. The DNA sequence is TGCGCCAGCAGCTTGAGCCGGGGACAGGGGGACACTGAAGCTTTCTTT. Translated, this is CASSLSRGQGDTEAFF.